The T cell receptor (beta chain) described here comes from a study of technical replicates of blood from several donors. In its sample, this clone was seen once. V was trimmed by 6 bases and J by 0 bases, leaving 21 bases between them. The CDR3 totals 17 residues. Germline V gene data show CDR1 as MDHEN and CDR2 as SYDVKM. The protocol was immunoSEQ multiplex PCR, while the TCRdb copy is restricted to in-frame clones and leaves out a portion. The table includes tens of thousands of clones, around 97% detected once. The chain is built from TRBV28 and TRBJ2-7, with TRBD1 as a possible D gene (6 bases). The TCR comes from a human donor in good health. Sequencing was performed on T cells isolated from PBMCs. CDR3 protein: CASSQGLPGQASYEQYF. The CDR3 nucleotides are TGTGCCAGCAGCCAAGGCCTGCCGGGACAAGCCTCCTACGAGCAGTACTTC.